These T cell receptor beta chains were read from a single sample in a study of blood T cell repertoires in COVID-19. Libraries were prepared by immunoSEQ multiplex PCR; TCRdb keeps only in-frame clonotypes and omits some of them. Here the sample spans some 45,000 clones, 86% being singletons. Specimen: peripheral blood. The receptors stem from a man in his 70s with acute or convalescent COVID-19. Both conserved end residues are part of each CDR3. Fields, in order: J gene, clone size, D gene, V gene, CDR3 DNA, CDR3 protein. D genes are given only for firm matches. Clone size is given for some rows only: seen once, a few or many times, or a class if the clone is expanded.

TRBJ2-7 NA TRBD2 TRBV4-3 TGCGCCAGCAGCCCCGAGCGGGGGGCCTACGAGCAGTACTTC CASSPERGAYEQYF
TRBJ2-3 NA NA TRBV11-3 TGTGCCAGCAGCTTAGATCTGACAGATACGCAGTATTTT CASSLDLTDTQYF
TRBJ2-3 NA NA TRBV5-6 TGTGCCAGCAGCTTGGGGCTCCGCGGCTCTAGCACAGATACGCAGTATTTT CASSLGLRGSSTDTQYF
TRBJ1-4 NA TRBD1 TRBV6-2/TRBV6-3 TGTGCCAGCAGTTACACGGGACAGGGGCCACCAAAGCTGTTTTTT CASSYTGQGPPKLFF
TRBJ1-1 once NA TRBV7-2 TGTGCCAGCAGCTACACAGGGAACACTGAAGCTTTCTTT CASSYTGNTEAFF
TRBJ1-2 NA TRBD1 TRBV7-2 TGTGCCAGCAGCTTAGGGACAGGGAATAATGGCTACACCTTC CASSLGTGNNGYTF
TRBJ1-2 once TRBD1 TRBV4-3 TGCGCCAGCAGCCGCGGGACAGGGGGCAGCGGCTACACCTTC CASSRGTGGSGYTF
TRBJ1-2 NA NA TRBV19 TGTGCCAGTAGTTCCCGACAAAACTATGGCTACACCTTC CASSSRQNYGYTF
TRBJ2-5 NA NA TRBV24-1 TGTGCCACGCAGGGTGTAGGAGAGACCCAGTACTTC CATQGVGETQYF
TRBJ1-2 once NA TRBV30 TGTGCCTGGAGTGTACTCCCGGGGGAGGGCTACACCTTC CAWSVLPGEGYTF
TRBJ2-2 NA NA TRBV3-1/TRBV3-2 TGTGCCAGCAGCGGGATAACGACTAGTAAAACCGGGGAGCTGTTTTTT CASSGITTSKTGELFF
TRBJ1-3 NA NA TRBV3-1/TRBV3-2 TGTGCCAGCAGCCCTCAGAGAGGCCTCTCTGGAAACACCATATATTTT CASSPQRGLSGNTIYF
TRBJ2-5 once TRBD1 TRBV30 TGTGCCTGGAACAGGGGTCTTGAAATTTACCAAGAGACCCAGTACTTC CAWNRGLEIYQETQYF
TRBJ1-2 NA NA TRBV18 TGTGCCAGCTCACCACGGGGCGCAGGCTATGGCTACACCTTC CASSPRGAGYGYTF
TRBJ2-1 NA TRBD1 TRBV5-1 TGCGCCAGCAGCTTGCGACAGGGTTCCTACAATGAGCAGTTCTTC CASSLRQGSYNEQFF
TRBJ1-4 NA NA TRBV5-1 TGCGCCAGCAGCTTGGGGCCAAGCGGGGAAAAACTGTTTTTT CASSLGPSGEKLFF
TRBJ2-2 NA NA TRBV3-1/TRBV3-2 TGTGCCAGCAGCTCCCTCGGACATGGCGAGCTGTTTTTT CASSSLGHGELFF
TRBJ2-3 NA TRBD2 TRBV27 TGTGCCAGCTGTATAGCGGGCCTACCGCCAGATACGCAGTTTTTT CASCIAGLPPDTQFF
TRBJ2-2 once NA TRBV9 TGTGCCAGCGGACAGTCGGGGACCGGGGAGCTGTTTTTT CASGQSGTGELFF
TRBJ1-2 NA NA TRBV5-5 TGTGCCAGCAGCTTGGGCAGGGGAAACTATGGCTACACCTTC CASSLGRGNYGYTF
TRBJ1-6 NA NA TRBV30 TGTGCCTGGGGGGAGTATAATTCACCCCTCCACTTT CAWGEYNSPLHF
TRBJ1-5 NA NA TRBV19 TGTGCCAGTTCGAGCGAGAGGGATCAGCCCCAGCATTTT CASSSERDQPQHF